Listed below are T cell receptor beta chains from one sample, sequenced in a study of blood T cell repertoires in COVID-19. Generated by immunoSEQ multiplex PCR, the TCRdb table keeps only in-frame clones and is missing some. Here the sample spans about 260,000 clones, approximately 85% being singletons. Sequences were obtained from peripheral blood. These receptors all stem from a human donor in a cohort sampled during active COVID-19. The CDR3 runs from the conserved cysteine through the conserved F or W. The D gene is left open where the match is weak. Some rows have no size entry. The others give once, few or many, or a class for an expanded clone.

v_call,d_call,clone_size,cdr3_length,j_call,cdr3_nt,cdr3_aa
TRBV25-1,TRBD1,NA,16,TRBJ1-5,TGTGCCAGCAGTGCAAGGGACAGCCCTGGCAATCAGCCCCAGCATTTT,CASSARDSPGNQPQHF
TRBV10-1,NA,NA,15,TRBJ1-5,TGCGCCAGCAGTGAGGGGGGGAATAGCAATCAGCCCCAGCATTTT,CASSEGGNSNQPQHF
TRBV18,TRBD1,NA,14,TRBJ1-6,TGTGCCAGCTCATCGACAGGGGTCGATTCACCCCTCCACTTT,CASSSTGVDSPLHF
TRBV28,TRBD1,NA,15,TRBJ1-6,TGTGCCAGCAGTCTCACGGGACAGGGGATCCCACCCCTCCACTTT,CASSLTGQGIPPLHF
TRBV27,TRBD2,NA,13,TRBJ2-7,TGTGCCACAAAGCGGGAGGGGGACTACGAGCAGTACTTC,CATKREGDYEQYF
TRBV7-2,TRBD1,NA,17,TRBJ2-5,TGTGCCAGCAGCTCTTCCCCAGGGGACAGGGCCCAAGAGACCCAGTACTTC,CASSSSPGDRAQETQYF
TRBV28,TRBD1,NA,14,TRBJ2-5,TGTGCCAGCAGGGCTACAGGGGGCTTAGAGACCCAGTACTTC,CASRATGGLETQYF
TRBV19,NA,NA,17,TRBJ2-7,NA,CASRRVFYLCFLQAPYF
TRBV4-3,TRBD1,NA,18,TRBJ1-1,TGCGCCAGCAGCCAAGATGGTGGCAGGGGGCTCAAGGACACTGAAGCTTTCTTT,CASSQDGGRGLKDTEAFF
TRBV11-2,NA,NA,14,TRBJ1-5,TGTGCCAGCAGCACGGGAGGGGGTAATCAGCCCCAGCATTTT,CASSTGGGNQPQHF
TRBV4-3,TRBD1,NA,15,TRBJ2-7,TGCGCCAGCAGCCAAGAATGGACAGGGGTTTACGAGCAGTACTTC,CASSQEWTGVYEQYF
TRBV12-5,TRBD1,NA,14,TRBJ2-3,TGTGCTAGTGGGGACAGGGAAAGAAGGGATACGCAGTATTTT,CASGDRERRDTQYF
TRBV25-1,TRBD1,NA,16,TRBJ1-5,TGTGCCAGCAGTGAATCTGGGACAGGGGTTAATCAGCCCCAGCATTTT,CASSESGTGVNQPQHF
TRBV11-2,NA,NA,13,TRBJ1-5,TGTGCCAGCAGCCGCGGCGGGAATCAGCCCCAGCATTTT,CASSRGGNQPQHF
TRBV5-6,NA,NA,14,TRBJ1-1,TGTGCCAGCAGCTTCTCCTTATGGAACACTGAAGCTTTCTTT,CASSFSLWNTEAFF
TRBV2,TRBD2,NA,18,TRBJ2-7,TGTGCCAGCAGTGAAGGGACTAGCGGGGGAATTTCCATCTACGAGCAGTACTTC,CASSEGTSGGISIYEQYF
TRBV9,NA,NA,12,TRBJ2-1,TGTGCCAGCGCGGGCTCCTACAATGAGCAGTTCTTC,CASAGSYNEQFF
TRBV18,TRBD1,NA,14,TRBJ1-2,TGTGCCAGCTCACTTATGACAGGGACCGATGGCTACACCTTC,CASSLMTGTDGYTF
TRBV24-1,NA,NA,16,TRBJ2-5,TGTGCCACCAGTGTTGATGGGGGCGTAGGAGGAGAGACCCAGTACTTC,CATSVDGGVGGETQYF
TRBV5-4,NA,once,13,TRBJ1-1,TGTGCCAGCAGGAAACCTCAGGGTACTGAAGCTTTCTTT,CASRKPQGTEAFF
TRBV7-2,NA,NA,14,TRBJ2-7,TGTGCCAGCAGCCTTCAGTGGGGGGCCTACGAGCAGTACTTC,CASSLQWGAYEQYF
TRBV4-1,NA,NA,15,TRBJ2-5,TGCGCCAGCAGCCTCCGGGGGGCCGAGCAAGAGACCCAGTACTTC,CASSLRGAEQETQYF
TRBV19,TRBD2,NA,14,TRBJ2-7,TGTGCCAGTAGGAGCGGGGGGTTACCCTACGAGCAGTACTTC,CASRSGGLPYEQYF
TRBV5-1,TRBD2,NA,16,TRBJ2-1,TGCGCCAGCAGCTTGGCCGGACTAGCGGGGTCTCATGAGCAGTTCTTC,CASSLAGLAGSHEQFF
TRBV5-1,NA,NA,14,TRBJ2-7,TGCGCCAGCAGCTTGGGCAGGGGAGGGGACGAGCAGTACTTC,CASSLGRGGDEQYF
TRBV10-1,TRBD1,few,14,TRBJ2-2,TGCGCCAGCAGTCAGGGGGCGGGCACCGGGGAGCTGTTTTTT,CASSQGAGTGELFF
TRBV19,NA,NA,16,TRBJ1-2,TGTGCCAGTAGTACCCCGGGGAGGTCCGCTAACTATGGCTACACCTTC,CASSTPGRSANYGYTF
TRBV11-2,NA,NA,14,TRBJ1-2,TGTGCCAGCACTAAAAGGACAGCTACCTATGGCTACACCTTC,CASTKRTATYGYTF
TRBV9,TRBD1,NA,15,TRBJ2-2,TGTGCCAGCAGCGGCCTCAGGGGGAAATCCGGGGAGCTGTTTTTT,CASSGLRGKSGELFF
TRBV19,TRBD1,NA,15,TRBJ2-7,TGTGCCAGTAGTATGGGGACAGGTATTCCCTACGAGCAGTACTTC,CASSMGTGIPYEQYF
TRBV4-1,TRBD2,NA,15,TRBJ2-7,TGCGCCAGCAGCCCATTAGCGGGGGGGCCGTACGAGCAGTACTTC,CASSPLAGGPYEQYF
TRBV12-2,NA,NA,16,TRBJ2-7,TGTGCAAGTCGCTTAGCCTTGGGACTAGCGGGAGAGGAGCAGTACTTC,CASRLALGLAGEEQYF
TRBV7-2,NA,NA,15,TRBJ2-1,TGTGCCAGCAGCTTATCAGGGGTGGTGTACAATGAGCAGTTCTTC,CASSLSGVVYNEQFF
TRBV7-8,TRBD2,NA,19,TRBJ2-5,TGTGCCAGCAGCTTCGCCCTTCCGGGACTAGCGGGAGGCGAAGAGACCCAGTACTTC,CASSFALPGLAGGEETQYF
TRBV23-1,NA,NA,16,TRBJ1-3,TGCGCCAGCAGTCCACTTGTCAGGGGCTCTGGAAACACCATATATTTT,CASSPLVRGSGNTIYF
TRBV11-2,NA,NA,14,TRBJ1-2,TGTGCCAGCATTGGGGGGGCATTGGTTGGTGGCTACACCTTC,CASIGGALVGGYTF
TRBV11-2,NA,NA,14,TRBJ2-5,TGTGCCAGCAGCTTAGTGAGCCGACAAGAGACCCAGTACTTC,CASSLVSRQETQYF
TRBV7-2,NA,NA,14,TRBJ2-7,TGTGCCAGCAGCTTTAGCAGGGGCTTCTACGAGCAGTACTTC,CASSFSRGFYEQYF
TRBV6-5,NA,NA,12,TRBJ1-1,TGTGCCAGCAGCCCGGGAGGATCTGAAGCTTTCTTT,CASSPGGSEAFF
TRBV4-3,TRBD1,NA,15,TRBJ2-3,TGCGCCAGCAGCCGCCGGGGACAGGGGACAGATACGCAGTATTTT,CASSRRGQGTDTQYF
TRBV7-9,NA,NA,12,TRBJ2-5,TGTGCCAGCAGCTTCGGCGGGGAGACCCAGTACTTC,CASSFGGETQYF
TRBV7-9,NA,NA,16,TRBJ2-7,TGTGCCAGCAGTTCGTCTGGGTGGGGCAGCTCCTACGAGCAGTACTTC,CASSSSGWGSSYEQYF
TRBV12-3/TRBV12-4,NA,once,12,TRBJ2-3,TGTGCCAGCAGTTCGGGACTTGTTGGGCAGTATTTT,CASSSGLVGQYF
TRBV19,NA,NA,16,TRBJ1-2,TGTGCCAGTAGATCCCTGAAGCTAGGACAGAACTATGGCTACACCTTC,CASRSLKLGQNYGYTF
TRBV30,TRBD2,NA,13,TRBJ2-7,TGTGCCTGGAGTCTGGGGGGGAGCGGCGAGCAGTACTTC,CAWSLGGSGEQYF
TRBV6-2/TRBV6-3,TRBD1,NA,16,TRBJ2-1,TGTGCCAGCACCCCCCCGGGCAGGGGGCCCTACAATGAGCAGTTCTTC,CASTPPGRGPYNEQFF
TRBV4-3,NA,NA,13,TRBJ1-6,TGCGCCAGCAGAGGCACAGGCCTTGGGCCCCTCCACTTT,CASRGTGLGPLHF
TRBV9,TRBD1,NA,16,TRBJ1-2,TGTGCCAGCAGCGCACCGACAGGGGAGGCGAACTATGGCTACACCTTC,CASSAPTGEANYGYTF
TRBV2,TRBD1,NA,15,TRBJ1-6,TGTGCCAGCAGTGAACGGGGGACAGTAAATTCACCCCTCCACTTT,CASSERGTVNSPLHF